This T cell receptor beta chain was profiled in a study of T cells after posttransplantation cyclophosphamide. Study findings and constraints: Later post-transplant blood repertoires were often dominated by donor CD8+ memory clones.

The protocol was immunoSEQ multiplex PCR, while the TCRdb copy is restricted to in-frame clones and leaves out a portion. In total the sample includes under 25,000 clones, none of them seen once. Germline V gives CDR1 MDHEN, CDR2 SYDVKM. The CDR3 covers 14 residues. Trimming removed 7 bases from V and 7 bases from J, with 19 bases in between. This clone was counted ten times or more. The target antigen is unknown. This chain joins TRBV28 and TRBJ1-2; the D gene is possibly TRBD1 (5 bases). The source of this sequence is a woman aged 55-70 years in good health, CMV-negative, and a related stem cell transplant donor. The sample consisted of PBMCs. The CDR3: CASTPEGLGTGYTF. CDR3 nucleotides: TGTGCCAGCACTCCGGAGGGGTTAGGTACTGGCTACACCTTC.